The present T cell receptor beta chain was sequenced within a study of T cells after yellow fever vaccination. Study-level background: Researchers used SMART-Seq v4 Ultra Low Input to prepare fractions that had low cell numbers. The study, taken as a whole, reports: Subsequent booster samples again held most clones from primary vaccination (around 96% CD4, roughly 90% CD8).

The length of the CDR3 is 16 residues. With 5 bases clipped from V and 5 bases from J, the junction kept 12 bases outside the gene matches. The germline V gene has CDR1 SGHRS and CDR2 YFSETQ. A remark on this clonotype: Its specificity is not known.

One entry per CDR3 protein, called by TCRdb with MiXCR from the 5' RACE reads. The table has some 560,000 distinct CDR3 sequences, roughly 21% seen once; the top ten hold approximately 14%. This TCR came from a man younger than 40 who received the YFV17D yellow fever vaccine. J is TRBJ1-4 and V is TRBV5-1; TRBD1 aligns across 7 bases. The sample in question was PBMCs, obtained 15 days after the yellow fever booster vaccination. The CDR3 spells CASSLRSGQFNEKLFF. CDR3 coding DNA: TGCGCCAGCAGTCTTCGTTCGGGACAGTTCAATGAAAAACTGTTTTTT.